This TCR beta chain derives from a study of blood T cell repertoires in COVID-19. This clone was seen once. The CDR3 contains 14 residues. Germline CDR1 MDHEN, CDR2 SYDVKM. Trimming took 8 bases from V and 7 from J; bases not matched to a gene: 7. In the source study's methods: Reference gene primer amplification gave nucleated cell count estimates. The table came from immunoSEQ multiplex PCR; TCRdb's copy has only in-frame clones and leaves some out. The V and J calls and clone size come from that table; D and trimming were worked out from the DNA. The table lists under 85,000 clones, about 81% of them singletons.

The sequenced sample was peripheral blood. This clonotype was sampled from a man older than 75 with acute or convalescent COVID-19. The chain uses TRBV28 and TRBJ1-4, with 10 positions matching TRBD1. CDR3 DNA sequence: TGTGCCAGCTACCCGGGACAGGGGATTGAAAAACTGTTTTTT. Protein product: CASYPGQGIEKLFF.